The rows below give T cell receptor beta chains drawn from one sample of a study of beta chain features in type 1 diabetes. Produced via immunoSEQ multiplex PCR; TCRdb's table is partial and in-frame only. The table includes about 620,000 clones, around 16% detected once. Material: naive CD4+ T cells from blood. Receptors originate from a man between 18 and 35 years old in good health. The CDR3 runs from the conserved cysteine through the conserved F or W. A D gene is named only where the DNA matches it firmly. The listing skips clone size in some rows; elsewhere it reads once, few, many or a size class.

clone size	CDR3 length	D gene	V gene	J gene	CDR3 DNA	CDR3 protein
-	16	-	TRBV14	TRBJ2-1	TGTGCCAGCAGCGGATCGCGGGACAGAGCCTACAATGAGCAGTTCTTC	CASSGSRDRAYNEQFF
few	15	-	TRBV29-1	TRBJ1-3	TGCAGCGTTGAAATGAGTCGCACCTCTGGAAACACCATATATTTT	CSVEMSRTSGNTIYF
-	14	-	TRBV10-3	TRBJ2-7	TGTGCCATCAGTGAGCGAACGGTAACCTACGAGCAGTACTTC	CAISERTVTYEQYF
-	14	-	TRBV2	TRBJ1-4	TGTGCCAGCAGAGGACAGTTACTTTCTGAAAAACTGTTTTTT	CASRGQLLSEKLFF
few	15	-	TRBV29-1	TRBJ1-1	TGCAGCGTTGAAGGAAGGGCCAGGACGAACACTGAAGCTTTCTTT	CSVEGRARTNTEAFF
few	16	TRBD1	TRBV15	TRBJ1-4	TGTGCCACCAGCAGAGATAGGACAGGGGCATATGAAAAACTGTTTTTT	CATSRDRTGAYEKLFF
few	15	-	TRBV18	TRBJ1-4	TGTGCCAGCTCACCTAACGACGGAAGGGGTGAAAAACTGTTTTTT	CASSPNDGRGEKLFF
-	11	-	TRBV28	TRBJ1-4	TGTGCCAGCAGTTTCGGGCCTAAACTGTTTTTT	CASSFGPKLFF
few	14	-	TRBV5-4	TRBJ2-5	TGTGCCAGCAGCTTGGGGGGACAACCAAAGACCCAGTACTTC	CASSLGGQPKTQYF
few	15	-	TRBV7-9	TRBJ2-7	TGTGCCAGCAGCCCCGTCCCCCGACAGGTTTACGAGCAGTACTTC	CASSPVPRQVYEQYF
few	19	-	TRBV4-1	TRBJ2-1	TGCGCCAGCATGATGGAACGAGTAGGGAGAAGTGCGTCCTACAATGAGCAGTTCTTC	CASMMERVGRSASYNEQFF
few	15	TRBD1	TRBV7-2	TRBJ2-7	TGTGCCAGCAGCTTAGCTCCCCGGGACAGCTACGAGCAGTACTTC	CASSLAPRDSYEQYF
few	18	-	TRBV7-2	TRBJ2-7	TGTGCCAGCAGCTTAAATTTCGGCCACAGCCACAGCTCCTACGAGCAGTACTTC	CASSLNFGHSHSSYEQYF
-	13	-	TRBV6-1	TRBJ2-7	TGTGCCAGCGGAAAACTTCAGGCTTACGAGCAGTACTTC	CASGKLQAYEQYF
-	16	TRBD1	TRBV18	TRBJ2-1	TGTGCCAGCTCACCCAATCGACAGGGTACCTACAATGAGCAGTTCTTC	CASSPNRQGTYNEQFF
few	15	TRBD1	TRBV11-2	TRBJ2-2	TGTGCCAGCAGCCCCGGGACAGCGAACACCGGGGAGCTGTTTTTT	CASSPGTANTGELFF
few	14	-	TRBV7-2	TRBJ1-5	TGTGCCAGCAGTCTTACACGGGACAATCAGCCCCAGCATTTT	CASSLTRDNQPQHF
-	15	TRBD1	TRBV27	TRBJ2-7	TGTGCCAGCAGAGGTACCGGGACAGGGGTCCGGGAGCAGTACTTC	CASRGTGTGVREQYF
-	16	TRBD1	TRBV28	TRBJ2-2	TGTGCCAGCAGAAAAAGCGGTGCGACAGGGTCCGGGGAGCTGTTTTTT	CASRKSGATGSGELFF
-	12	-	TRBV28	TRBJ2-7	TGTGCCAGTAGTAAAAAAGCCTACGAGCAGTACTTC	CASSKKAYEQYF
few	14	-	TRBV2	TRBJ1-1	TGTGCCAGCAGCGTCGGACCGGAGGATACTGAAGCTTTCTTT	CASSVGPEDTEAFF
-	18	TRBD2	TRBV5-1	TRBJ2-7	TGCGCCAGCAGCCTGAGGCTAGCGGAGGGCCCCAGGTCATACGAGCAGTACTTC	CASSLRLAEGPRSYEQYF
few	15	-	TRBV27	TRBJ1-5	TGTGCCAGCAGTTTACTCTCTTCGGGGGATCAGCCCCAGCATTTT	CASSLLSSGDQPQHF
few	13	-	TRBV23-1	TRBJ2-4	TGCGCCAGCAGTCCCCCTTCAGAAAACATTCAGTACTTC	CASSPPSENIQYF
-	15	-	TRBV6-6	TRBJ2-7	TGTGCCAGCAGTTACGGACAGTCAAAACCCTACGAGCAGTACTTC	CASSYGQSKPYEQYF
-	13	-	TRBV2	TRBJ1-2	TGTGCCAGCAGTGCTTGGGGAGCCTATGGCTACACCTTC	CASSAWGAYGYTF
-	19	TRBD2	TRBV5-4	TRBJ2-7	TGTGCCAGCAGTCAAATGCGACTAGCGGGAGCCCGACCCTACTACGAGCAGTACTTC	CASSQMRLAGARPYYEQYF
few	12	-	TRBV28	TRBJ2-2	TGTGCCAGCAGCCAAAACACCGGGGAGCTGTTTTTT	CASSQNTGELFF
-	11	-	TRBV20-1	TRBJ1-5	TGCAGTGCTAGAGGGGGGCAGCCCCAGCATTTT	CSARGGQPQHF
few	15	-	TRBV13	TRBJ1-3	TGTGCCAGCAGCAGCAGGGTCATTTCTGGAAACACCATATATTTT	CASSSRVISGNTIYF
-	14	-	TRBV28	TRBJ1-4	TGTGCCACCGCCGGGGGGGGCGTCGATGAAAAACTGTTTTTT	CATAGGGVDEKLFF
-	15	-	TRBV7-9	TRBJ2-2	TGTGCCATTCACCGGGACAAGCTCAACACCGGGGAGCTGTTTTTT	CAIHRDKLNTGELFF
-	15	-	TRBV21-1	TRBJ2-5	TGTGCCAGCGGTCTACCGGGACAACCTCAAGAGACCCAGTACTTC	CASGLPGQPQETQYF
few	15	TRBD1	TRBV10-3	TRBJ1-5	TGTGCCATCAGTGGACAGGGCCTTAGCAATCAGCCCCAGCATTTT	CAISGQGLSNQPQHF
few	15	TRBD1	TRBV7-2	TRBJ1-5	TGTGCCAGCAGCCGGACAGGGGGACCCAATCAGCCCCAGCATTTT	CASSRTGGPNQPQHF
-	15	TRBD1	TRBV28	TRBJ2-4	TGTGCCAGCAAAACAGGGGGCTTTGACAAAAACATTCAGTACTTC	CASKTGGFDKNIQYF
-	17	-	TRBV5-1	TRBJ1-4	TGCGCCAGCAGCTTGTTGGGTAGGGGTTCCAGCAACGAAAAACTGTTTTTT	CASSLLGRGSSNEKLFF
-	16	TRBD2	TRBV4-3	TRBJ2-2	TGCGCCAGCAGCCAAGATCTAGCGGCTCACACCGGGGAGCTGTTTTTT	CASSQDLAAHTGELFF
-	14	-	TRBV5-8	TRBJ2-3	TGTGCCAGCAGCTTGTACAGGGCCCCAGATACGCAGTATTTT	CASSLYRAPDTQYF
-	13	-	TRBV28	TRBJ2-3	TGTGCCAGCACCCGACAGTACACAGATACGCAGTATTTT	CASTRQYTDTQYF
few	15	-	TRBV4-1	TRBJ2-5	TGCGCCAGCAGCCATGGGGCGGGGACGGGAGAGACCCAGTACTTC	CASSHGAGTGETQYF
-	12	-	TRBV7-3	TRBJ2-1	TGTGCCAGCAGTCAATCAGAGAATGAGCAGTTCTTC	CASSQSENEQFF
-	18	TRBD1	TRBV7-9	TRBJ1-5	TGTGCCAGCAGCCGGCAAGGGGGACAGGGGGCTGGCAATCAGCCCCAGCATTTT	CASSRQGGQGAGNQPQHF
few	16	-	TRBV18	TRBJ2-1	TGTGCCAGCTCACCACCTCTCAGGGGTACCTACAATGAGCAGTTCTTC	CASSPPLRGTYNEQFF
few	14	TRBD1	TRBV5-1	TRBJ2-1	TGCGCCAGCAGCGGGACAGAATCCTACAATGAGCAGTTCTTC	CASSGTESYNEQFF
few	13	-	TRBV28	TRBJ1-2	TGTGCCAGCAGTTTGAGTGGCCTTAGGGGCTACACCTTC	CASSLSGLRGYTF
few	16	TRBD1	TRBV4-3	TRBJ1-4	TGCGCCAGCAGCCCCGGACAGGGGAGGGGGTATGAAAAACTGTTTTTT	CASSPGQGRGYEKLFF
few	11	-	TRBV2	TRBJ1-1	TGTGCCAGCAGGGTAAACACTGAAGCTTTCTTT	CASRVNTEAFF
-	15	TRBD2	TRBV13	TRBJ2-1	TGCGCCAGCAGAGAGCCGGGACTAGCGTACAATGAGCAGTTCTTC	CASREPGLAYNEQFF
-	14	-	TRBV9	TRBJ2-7	TGTGCCAGCAGCGGGAAGGGATCACCCTACGAGCAGTACTTC	CASSGKGSPYEQYF
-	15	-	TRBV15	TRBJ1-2	TGTGCCACCAGCAGAGATCGATTTACCGACTATGGCTACACCTTC	CATSRDRFTDYGYTF
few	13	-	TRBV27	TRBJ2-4	TGTGCCAGCAGTTACATAAAGGGAAACATTCAGTACTTC	CASSYIKGNIQYF
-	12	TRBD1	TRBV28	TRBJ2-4	TGTGCCAGCGTAACAGGGGGCGACATTCAGTACTTC	CASVTGGDIQYF
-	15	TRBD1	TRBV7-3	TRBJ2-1	TGTGCCAGCAGCTTAAGGGCAGGGGGTTTGAATGAGCAGTTCTTC	CASSLRAGGLNEQFF
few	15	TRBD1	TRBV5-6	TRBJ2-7	TGTGCCAGCAGCCCACGCCGGGACAGGTCCTACGAGCAGTACTTC	CASSPRRDRSYEQYF
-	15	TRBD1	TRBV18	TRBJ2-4	TGTGCCAGCTCACCACTCGGGACAGGGCCAAACATTCAGTACTTC	CASSPLGTGPNIQYF
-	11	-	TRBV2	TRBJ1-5	TGTGCCAGCAGTGTGACTCAGCCCCAGCATTTT	CASSVTQPQHF
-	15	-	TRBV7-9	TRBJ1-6	TGTGCCAGCAGCTTAGTACGGCAGGTGGGATCACCCCTCCACTTT	CASSLVRQVGSPLHF
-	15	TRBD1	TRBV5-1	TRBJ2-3	TGCGCCAGCAGCTTGGGACAGGGGAGCACAGATACGCAGTATTTT	CASSLGQGSTDTQYF
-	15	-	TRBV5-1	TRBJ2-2	TGCGCCAGCAGCAGGACAGCCACGAACACCGGGGAGCTGTTTTTT	CASSRTATNTGELFF